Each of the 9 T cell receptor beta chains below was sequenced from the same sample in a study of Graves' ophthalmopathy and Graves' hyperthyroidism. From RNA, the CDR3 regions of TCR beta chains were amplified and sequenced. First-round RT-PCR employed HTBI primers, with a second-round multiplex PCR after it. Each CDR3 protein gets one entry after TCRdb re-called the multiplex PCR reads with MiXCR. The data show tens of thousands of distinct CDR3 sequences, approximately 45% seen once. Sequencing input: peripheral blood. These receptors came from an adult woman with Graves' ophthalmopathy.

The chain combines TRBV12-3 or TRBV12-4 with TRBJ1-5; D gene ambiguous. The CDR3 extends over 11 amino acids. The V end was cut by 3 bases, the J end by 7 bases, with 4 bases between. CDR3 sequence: CASSFNQPQHF. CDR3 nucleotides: TGTGCCAGCAGTTTTAACCAGCCCCAGCATTTT.

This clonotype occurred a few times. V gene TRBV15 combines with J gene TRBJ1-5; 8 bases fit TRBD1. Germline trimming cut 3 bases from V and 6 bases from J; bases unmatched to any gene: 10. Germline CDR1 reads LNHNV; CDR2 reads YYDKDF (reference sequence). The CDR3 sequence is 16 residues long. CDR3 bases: TGTGCCACCAGCAGTCCGGGACAGGCGCCTAGTCAGCCCCAGCATTTT. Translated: CATSSPGQAPSQPQHF.

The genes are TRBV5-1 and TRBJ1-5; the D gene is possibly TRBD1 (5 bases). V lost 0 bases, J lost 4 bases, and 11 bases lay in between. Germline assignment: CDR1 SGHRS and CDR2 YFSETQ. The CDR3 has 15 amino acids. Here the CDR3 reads CASSLDQGANQPQHF. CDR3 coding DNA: TGCGCCAGCAGCTTGGATCAGGGAGCAAATCAGCCCCAGCATTTT.

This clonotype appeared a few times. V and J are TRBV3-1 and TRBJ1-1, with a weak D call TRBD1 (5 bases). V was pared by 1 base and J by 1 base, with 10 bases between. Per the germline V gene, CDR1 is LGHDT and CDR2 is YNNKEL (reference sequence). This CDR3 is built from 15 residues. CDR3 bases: TGTGCCAGCAGCCAAGGGGCGGGGGGGAACACTGAAGCTTTCTTT. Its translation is CASSQGAGGNTEAFF.

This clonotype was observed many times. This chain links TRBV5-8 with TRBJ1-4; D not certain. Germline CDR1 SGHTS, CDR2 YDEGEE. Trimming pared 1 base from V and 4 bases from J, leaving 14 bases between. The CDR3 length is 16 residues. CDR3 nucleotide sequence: TGTGCCAGCAGCTTGACAGTACTCGGGTTTAATGAAAAACTGTTTTTT. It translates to CASSLTVLGFNEKLFF. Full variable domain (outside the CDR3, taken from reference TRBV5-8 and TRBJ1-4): EAGVTQSPTHLIKTRGQQATLRCSPISGHTSVYWYQQALGLGLQFLLWYDEGEERNRGNFPPRFSGRQFPNYSSELNVNALELEDSALYLCASSLTVLGFNEKLFFGSGTQLSVL.

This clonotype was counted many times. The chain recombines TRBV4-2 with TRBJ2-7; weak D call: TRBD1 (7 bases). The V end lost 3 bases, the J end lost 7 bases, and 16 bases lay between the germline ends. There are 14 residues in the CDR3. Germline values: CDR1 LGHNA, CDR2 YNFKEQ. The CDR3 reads CASSHGGGAWEQYF. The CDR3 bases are TGTGCCAGCAGCCATGGAGGGGGCGCGTGGGAGCAGTACTTC.

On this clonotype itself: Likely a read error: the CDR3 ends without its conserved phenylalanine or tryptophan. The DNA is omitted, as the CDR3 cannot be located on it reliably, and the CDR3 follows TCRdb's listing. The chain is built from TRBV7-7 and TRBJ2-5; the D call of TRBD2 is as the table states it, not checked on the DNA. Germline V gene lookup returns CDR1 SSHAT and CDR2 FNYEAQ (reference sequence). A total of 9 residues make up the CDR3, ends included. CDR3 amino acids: CASTPGLAG.

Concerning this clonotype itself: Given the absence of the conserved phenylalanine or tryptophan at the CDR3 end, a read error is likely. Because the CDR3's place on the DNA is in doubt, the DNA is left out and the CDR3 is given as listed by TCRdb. The CDR3 sequence: CACSARESSLS. The chain is built from TRBV4-1 and TRBJ2-1; the D segment call TRBD2 is taken from the table without a DNA check. Germline CDR1 reads MGHRA; CDR2 reads YSYEKL. The CDR3 is 11 residues long, ends included.

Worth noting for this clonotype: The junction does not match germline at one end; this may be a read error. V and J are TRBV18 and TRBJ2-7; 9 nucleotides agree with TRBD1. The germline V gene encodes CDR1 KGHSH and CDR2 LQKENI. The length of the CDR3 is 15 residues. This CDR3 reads CASLKDGTGSFEQYF. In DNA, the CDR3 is TGTGCCAGCTTAAAAGACGGGACAGGGTCCTTCGAGCAGTACTTC.